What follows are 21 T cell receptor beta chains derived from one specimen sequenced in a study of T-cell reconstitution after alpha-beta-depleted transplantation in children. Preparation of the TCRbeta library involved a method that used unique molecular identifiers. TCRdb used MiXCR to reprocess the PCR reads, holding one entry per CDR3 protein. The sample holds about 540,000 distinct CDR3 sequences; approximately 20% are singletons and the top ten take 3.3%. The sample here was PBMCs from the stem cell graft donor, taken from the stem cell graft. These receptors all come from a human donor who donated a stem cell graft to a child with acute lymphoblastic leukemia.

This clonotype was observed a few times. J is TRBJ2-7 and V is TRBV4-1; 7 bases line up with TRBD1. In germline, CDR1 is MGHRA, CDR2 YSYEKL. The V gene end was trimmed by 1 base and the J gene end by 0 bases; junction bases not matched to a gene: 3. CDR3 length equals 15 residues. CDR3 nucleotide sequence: TGCGCCAGCAGCCAAGCCGGGACAGTCTCCTACGAGCAGTACTTC. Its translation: CASSQAGTVSYEQYF.

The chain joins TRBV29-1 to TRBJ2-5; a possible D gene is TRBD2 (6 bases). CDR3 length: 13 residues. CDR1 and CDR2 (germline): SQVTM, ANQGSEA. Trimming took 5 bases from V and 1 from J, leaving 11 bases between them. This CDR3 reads CSVRPGVQETQYF. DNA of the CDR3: TGCAGCGTTCGGCCGGGGGTCCAAGAGACCCAGTACTTC.

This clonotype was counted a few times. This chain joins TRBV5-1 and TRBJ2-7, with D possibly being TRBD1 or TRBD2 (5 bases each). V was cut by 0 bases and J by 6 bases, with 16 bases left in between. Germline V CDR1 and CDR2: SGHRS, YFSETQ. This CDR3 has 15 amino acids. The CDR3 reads CASSLDRGRDREQYF. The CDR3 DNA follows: TGCGCCAGCAGCTTGGACCGGGGAAGGGACCGCGAGCAGTACTTC.

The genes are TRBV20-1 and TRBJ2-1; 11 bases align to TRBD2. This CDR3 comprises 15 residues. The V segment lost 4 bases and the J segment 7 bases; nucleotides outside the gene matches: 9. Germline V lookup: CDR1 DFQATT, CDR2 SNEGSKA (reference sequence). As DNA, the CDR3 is TGCAGTGCTAACCTACTAGCGGGAGTGTATAATGAGCAGTTCTTC. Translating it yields CSANLLAGVYNEQFF.

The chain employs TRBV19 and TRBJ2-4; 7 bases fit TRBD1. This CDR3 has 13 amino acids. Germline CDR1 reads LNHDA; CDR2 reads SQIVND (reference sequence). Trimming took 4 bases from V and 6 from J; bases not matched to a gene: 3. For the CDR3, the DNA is TGTGCCAGTAGTAGAGGGGGCGGAAACATTCAGTACTTC. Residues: CASSRGGGNIQYF.

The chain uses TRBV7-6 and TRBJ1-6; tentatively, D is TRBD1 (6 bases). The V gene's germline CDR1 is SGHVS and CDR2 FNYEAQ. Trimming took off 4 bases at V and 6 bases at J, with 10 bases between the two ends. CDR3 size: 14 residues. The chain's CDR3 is CASSSGQLNSPLHF. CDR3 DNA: TGTGCCAGCAGCTCCGGACAGCTTAATTCACCCCTCCACTTT.

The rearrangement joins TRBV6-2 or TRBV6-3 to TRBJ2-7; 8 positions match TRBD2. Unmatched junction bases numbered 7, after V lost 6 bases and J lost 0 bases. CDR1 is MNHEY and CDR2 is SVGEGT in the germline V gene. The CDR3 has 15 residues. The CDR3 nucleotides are TGTGCCAGCAGATCACTAGCGGTTATCTCCTACGAGCAGTACTTC. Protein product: CASRSLAVISYEQYF.

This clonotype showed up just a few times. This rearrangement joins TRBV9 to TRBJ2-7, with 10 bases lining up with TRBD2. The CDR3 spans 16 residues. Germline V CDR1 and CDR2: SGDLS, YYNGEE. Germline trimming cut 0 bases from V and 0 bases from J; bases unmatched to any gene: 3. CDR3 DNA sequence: TGTGCCAGCAGCGTAGGTCCTAGCGGGGGCTCCTACGAGCAGTACTTC. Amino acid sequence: CASSVGPSGGSYEQYF.

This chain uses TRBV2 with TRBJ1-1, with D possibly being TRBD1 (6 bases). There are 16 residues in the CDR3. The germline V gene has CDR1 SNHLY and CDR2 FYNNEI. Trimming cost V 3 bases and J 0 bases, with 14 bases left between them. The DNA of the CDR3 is TGTGCCAGCAGTGAGAACAGGGTCCCCATGAACACTGAAGCTTTCTTT. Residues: CASSENRVPMNTEAFF.

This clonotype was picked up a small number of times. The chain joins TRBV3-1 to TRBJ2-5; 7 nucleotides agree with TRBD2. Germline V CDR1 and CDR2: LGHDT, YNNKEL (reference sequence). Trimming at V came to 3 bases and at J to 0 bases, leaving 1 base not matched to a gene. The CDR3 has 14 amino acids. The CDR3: CASSQTSNQETQYF. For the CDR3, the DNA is TGTGCCAGCAGCCAGACTAGCAACCAAGAGACCCAGTACTTC.

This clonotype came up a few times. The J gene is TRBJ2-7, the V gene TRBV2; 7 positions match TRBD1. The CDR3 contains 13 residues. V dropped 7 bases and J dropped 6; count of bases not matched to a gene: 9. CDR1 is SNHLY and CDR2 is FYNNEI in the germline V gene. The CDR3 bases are TGTGCCAGCAACGTTGACAGGGTCTCCGAGCAGTACTTC. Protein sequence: CASNVDRVSEQYF.

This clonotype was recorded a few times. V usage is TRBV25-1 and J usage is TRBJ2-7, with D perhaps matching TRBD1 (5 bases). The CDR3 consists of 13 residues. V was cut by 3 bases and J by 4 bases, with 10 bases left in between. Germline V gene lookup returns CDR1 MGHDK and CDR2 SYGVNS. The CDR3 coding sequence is TGTGCCAGCAGTGACAGGGCTGAATACGAGCAGTACTTC. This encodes CASSDRAEYEQYF.

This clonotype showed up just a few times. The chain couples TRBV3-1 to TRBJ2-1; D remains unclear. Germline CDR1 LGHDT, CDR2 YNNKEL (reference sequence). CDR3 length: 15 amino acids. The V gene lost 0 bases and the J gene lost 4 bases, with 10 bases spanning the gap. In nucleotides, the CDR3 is TGTGCCAGCAGCCAAGATCATTCCGAATACAATGAGCAGTTCTTC. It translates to CASSQDHSEYNEQFF.

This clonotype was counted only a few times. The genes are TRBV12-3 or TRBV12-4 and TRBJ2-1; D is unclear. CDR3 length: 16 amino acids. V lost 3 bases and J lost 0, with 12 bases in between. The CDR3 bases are TGTGCCAGCAGTTTCGGCACCTTCCTCTCCTACAATGAGCAGTTCTTC. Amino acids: CASSFGTFLSYNEQFF.

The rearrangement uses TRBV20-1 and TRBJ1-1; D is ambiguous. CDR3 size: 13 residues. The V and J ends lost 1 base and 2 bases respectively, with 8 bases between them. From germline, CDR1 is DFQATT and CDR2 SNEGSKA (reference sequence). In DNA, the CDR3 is TGCAGTGCTAGAGCCGCATTTAACACTGAAGCTTTCTTT. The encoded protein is CSARAAFNTEAFF.

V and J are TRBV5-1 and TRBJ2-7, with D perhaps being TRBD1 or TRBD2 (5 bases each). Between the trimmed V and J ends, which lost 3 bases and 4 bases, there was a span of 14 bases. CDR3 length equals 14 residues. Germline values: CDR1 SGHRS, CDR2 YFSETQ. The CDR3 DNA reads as TGCGCCAGCAGCTCCCGGGACCACAGATACGAGCAGTACTTC. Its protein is CASSSRDHRYEQYF.

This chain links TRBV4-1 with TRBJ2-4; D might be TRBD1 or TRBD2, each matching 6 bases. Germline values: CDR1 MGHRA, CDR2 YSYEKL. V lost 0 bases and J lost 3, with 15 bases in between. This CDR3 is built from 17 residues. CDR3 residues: CASSQDRRGEDKNIQYF. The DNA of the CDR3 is TGCGCCAGCAGCCAAGATCGAAGGGGGGAAGACAAAAACATTCAGTACTTC.

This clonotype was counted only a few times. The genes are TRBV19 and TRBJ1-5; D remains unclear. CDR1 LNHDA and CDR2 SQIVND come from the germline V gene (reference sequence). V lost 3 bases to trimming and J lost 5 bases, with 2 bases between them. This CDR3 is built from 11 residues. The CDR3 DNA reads TGTGCCAGTAGTATTGATCAGCCCCAGCATTTT. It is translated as CASSIDQPQHF. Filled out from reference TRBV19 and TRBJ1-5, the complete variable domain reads DGGITQSPKYLFRKEGQNVTLSCEQNLNHDAMYWYRQDPGQGLRLIYYSQIVNDFQKGDIAEGYSVSREKKESFPLTVTSAQKNPTAFYLCASSIDQPQHFGDGTRLSIL.

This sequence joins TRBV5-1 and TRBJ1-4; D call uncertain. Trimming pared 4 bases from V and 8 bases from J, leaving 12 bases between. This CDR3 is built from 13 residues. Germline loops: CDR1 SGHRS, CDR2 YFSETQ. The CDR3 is CASSPPSSEKLFF. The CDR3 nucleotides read TGCGCCAGCAGCCCCCCTTCTTCCGAAAAACTGTTTTTT.

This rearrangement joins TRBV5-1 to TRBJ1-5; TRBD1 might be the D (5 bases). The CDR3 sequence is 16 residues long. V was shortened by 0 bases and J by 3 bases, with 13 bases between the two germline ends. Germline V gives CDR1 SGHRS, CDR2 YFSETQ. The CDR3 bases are TGCGCCAGCAGCTTGGGGGGCACACACAACAATCAGCCCCAGCATTTT. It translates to CASSLGGTHNNQPQHF.

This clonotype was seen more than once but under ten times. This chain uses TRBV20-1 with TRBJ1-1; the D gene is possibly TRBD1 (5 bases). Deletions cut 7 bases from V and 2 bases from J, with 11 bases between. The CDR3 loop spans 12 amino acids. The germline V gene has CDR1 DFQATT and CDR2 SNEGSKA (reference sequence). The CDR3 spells CSVRQSNTEAFF. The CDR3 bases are TGCAGTGTACGACAGTCCAACACTGAAGCTTTCTTT.